Following are 18 T cell receptor beta chains from one sample sequenced in a study of beta chain features in type 1 diabetes. Investigators reverse transcribed all isolated RNA, so they sequenced expressed TCRB transcripts. Profiling relied on immunoSEQ multiplex PCR, and the TCRdb table lists in-frame clones only, not all of them. This sample has 300,000 to 450,000 clones, with around 12% found just once. The sequenced sample was naive CD4+ T cells from blood. Receptors were obtained from a man younger than 35 in good health.

This clone occurred a few times. The rearrangement links TRBV2 to TRBJ2-3; 10 nucleotides line up with TRBD2. Unmatched junction bases numbered 7, after V lost 5 bases and J lost 2 bases. From germline, CDR1 is SNHLY and CDR2 FYNNEI. The CDR3 covers 16 residues. CDR3 region: CASSNGLAVPTDTQYF. CDR3 DNA: TGTGCCAGCAGTAACGGACTAGCGGTACCCACAGATACGCAGTATTTT.

This clone has just a few counts. This chain links TRBV5-1 with TRBJ2-1; unclear D gene. The V end lost 4 bases, the J end lost 9 bases, and 8 bases lay between the germline ends. This CDR3 is built from 11 residues. Germline CDR1 SGHRS, CDR2 YFSETQ. CDR3 protein: CASSLSGEQFF. CDR3 nucleotide sequence: TGCGCCAGCAGCCTGTCCGGTGAGCAGTTCTTC.

The chain couples TRBV7-4 to TRBJ1-5, with TRBD1 identical over 8 bases. Trimming cost V 1 base and J 0 bases; bases outside gene matches: 5. The germline gives CDR1 SGHVT, CDR2 SQSDAQ. This CDR3 is built from 17 residues. CDR3 DNA sequence: TGTGCCAGCAGCTTAGTTCAGACAGGGGTTAGCAATCAGCCCCAGCATTTT. Amino acids: CASSLVQTGVSNQPQHF.

In its sample, this clone was seen a few times. This sequence joins TRBV30 and TRBJ1-4; no clear D gene. The CDR3 has 14 residues. Trimming cost V 0 bases and J 5 bases, with 10 bases left between them. The germline V gene has CDR1 GTSNPN and CDR2 SVGIG (reference sequence). The CDR3 sequence: CAWSVWQENEKLFF. CDR3 bases: TGTGCCTGGAGTGTATGGCAGGAAAATGAAAAACTGTTTTTT.

The chain links TRBV30 to TRBJ1-1; the D gene is possibly TRBD1 (5 bases). In germline, CDR1 is GTSNPN, CDR2 SVGIG (reference sequence). CDR3 length: 14 amino acids. V was clipped by 3 bases and J by 2 bases, with 13 bases between them. CDR3 nucleotide sequence: TGTGCCTGGAGGAAGGGACTTCTTAACACTGAAGCTTTCTTT. Amino acid sequence: CAWRKGLLNTEAFF.

This clone has more than one count but fewer than ten. The chain recombines TRBV30 with TRBJ2-7; perhaps TRBD2 as D (5 bases). The CDR3 loop spans 14 amino acids. V lost 4 bases to trimming and J lost 3 bases, with 16 bases between them. The germline gives CDR1 GTSNPN, CDR2 SVGIG (reference sequence). The CDR3 sequence: CAWTTLKGGYEQYF. The CDR3, as DNA: TGTGCCTGGACCACACTTAAAGGAGGCTACGAGCAGTACTTC.

The chain combines TRBV28 with TRBJ1-1, with 7 bases lining up with TRBD1. The CDR3 loop spans 12 amino acids. CDR1 and CDR2 from the germline V gene are MDHEN and SYDVKM. J was trimmed by 9 bases and V by 5 bases; bases with no gene match: 6. The CDR3 DNA follows: TGTGCCAGCAGTGTGACAGGGTCAAAAGCTTTCTTT. Translation: CASSVTGSKAFF.

This clone has more than one count but fewer than ten. The chain links TRBV7-9 to TRBJ2-1; tentatively, D is TRBD1 (6 bases). The CDR3 has 16 amino acids. Germline V gene data show CDR1 as SEHNR and CDR2 as FQNEAQ (reference sequence). Trimming took off 2 bases at V and 7 bases at J, with 18 bases between the two ends. The CDR3 loop reads CASSLYGGLQGNEQFF. CDR3 DNA: TGTGCCAGCAGCTTATATGGGGGCCTACAGGGTAATGAGCAGTTCTTC.

The chain has TRBV11-2 and TRBJ2-5; D is perhaps TRBD1 (6 bases). Germline-derived CDR1 and CDR2 are SGHAT and FQNNGV. The CDR3 runs 16 residues. The V end was cut by 1 base, the J end by 5 bases, with 17 bases between. The CDR3 sequence is CASSLGVGALRETQYF. As DNA, the CDR3 is TGTGCCAGCAGCTTAGGAGTGGGGGCGCTGCGGGAGACCCAGTACTTC.

This clone was observed a few times. The rearrangement links TRBV30 to TRBJ2-7; D may be TRBD1 (6 bases). V was clipped by 2 bases and J by 6 bases, with 14 bases between them. This CDR3 is built from 13 residues. Germline V CDR1 and CDR2: GTSNPN, SVGIG (reference sequence). CDR3: CAWSSGGPLEQYF. Written as DNA, the CDR3 is TGTGCCTGGAGTAGTGGGGGCCCCCTCGAGCAGTACTTC.

This chain uses TRBV18 with TRBJ1-5; D unclear. Germline CDR1 KGHSH, CDR2 LQKENI. V dropped 4 bases and J dropped 1 base, with 8 bases sitting between them. The length of the CDR3 is 14 residues. The CDR3 loop is CASSRGQSNQPQHF. The CDR3 bases are TGTGCCAGCTCACGAGGTCAGAGCAATCAGCCCCAGCATTTT.

The sample holds a few counts of this clone. The genes are TRBV6-5 and TRBJ2-7; D is possibly TRBD2 (6 bases). Deletions cut 7 bases from V and 7 bases from J, with 20 bases between. The CDR3 totals 14 residues. CDR1 MNHEY and CDR2 SVGAGI come from the germline V gene. This chain's CDR3 is CASTTGFFGGEQYF. CDR3 nucleotide sequence: TGTGCCAGCACTACAGGTTTCTTCGGAGGGGAGCAGTACTTC.

The CDR3 DNA sequence: TGTGCCAGTACGTTCCGGGACAGATTATACGAGCAGTACTTC. This translates into CASTFRDRLYEQYF. The chain employs TRBV5-6 and TRBJ2-7; 7 bases are a match to TRBD1. This CDR3 region has 14 residues. Germline V gene lookup returns CDR1 SGHDT and CDR2 YYEEEE. With 8 bases clipped from V and 4 bases from J, the junction kept 12 bases outside the gene matches.

The chain has TRBV7-9 and TRBJ2-5; possible D gene TRBD2, 6 bases. CDR1 SEHNR and CDR2 FQNEAQ come from the germline V gene (reference sequence). V was shortened by 5 bases and J by 5 bases, with 18 bases between the two germline ends. CDR3 size: 15 residues. CDR3 loop: CASSTRGVSQETQYF. CDR3 bases: TGTGCCAGCAGCACCCGCGGGGTATCGCAGGAGACCCAGTACTTC.

The CDR3 sequence is CAWNLDRYQPQHF. Written as DNA, the CDR3 is TGTGCCTGGAACCTCGACAGATATCAGCCCCAGCATTTT. V and J are TRBV30 and TRBJ1-5; TRBD1 is a possible D gene (5 bases). The germline CDR1 and CDR2 sequences are GTSNPN and SVGIG (reference sequence). This CDR3 region has 13 residues. The V end was cut by 4 bases, the J end by 5 bases, with 12 bases between.

This clone came up a few times. In DNA, the CDR3 is TGTGCCTGGAGTGTAACCGGGTTTATGAACACTGAAGCTTTCTTT. Its protein is CAWSVTGFMNTEAFF. The rearrangement uses TRBV30 and TRBJ1-1; D gene uncertain. Germline V CDR1 and CDR2: GTSNPN, SVGIG (reference sequence). V lost 0 bases and J 0 bases, leaving 11 bases between the germline ends. This CDR3 is 15 amino acids long.

This clone was counted at least ten times. The genes are TRBV7-9 and TRBJ1-1; no firm D call. The CDR3 is 13 amino acids. The V end lost 5 bases, the J end lost 3 bases, and 10 bases lay between the germline ends. Per the germline V gene, CDR1 is SEHNR and CDR2 is FQNEAQ (reference sequence). The CDR3 loop is CASSPGWDTEAFF. The CDR3 bases are TGTGCCAGCAGCCCGGGTTGGGACACTGAAGCTTTCTTT. Together with reference TRBV7-9 and TRBJ1-1, the CDR3 gives the full variable domain: DTGVSQNPRHKITKRGQNVTFRCDPISEHNRLYWYRQTLGQGPEFLTYFQNEAQLEKSRLLSDRFSAERPKGSFSTLEIQRTEQGDSAMYLCASSPGWDTEAFFGQGTRLTVV.

The gene calls are TRBV7-9 and TRBJ2-1, with TRBD2 matching 14 bases. The J segment lost 2 bases and the V segment lost 4 bases, leaving 1 base of the junction unmatched. Germline values: CDR1 SEHNR, CDR2 FQNEAQ (reference sequence). The CDR3 covers 16 residues. The CDR3 region is CASSSTSGRAYNEQFF. CDR3 nucleotides: TGTGCCAGCAGCTCGACTAGCGGGAGGGCCTACAATGAGCAGTTCTTC.